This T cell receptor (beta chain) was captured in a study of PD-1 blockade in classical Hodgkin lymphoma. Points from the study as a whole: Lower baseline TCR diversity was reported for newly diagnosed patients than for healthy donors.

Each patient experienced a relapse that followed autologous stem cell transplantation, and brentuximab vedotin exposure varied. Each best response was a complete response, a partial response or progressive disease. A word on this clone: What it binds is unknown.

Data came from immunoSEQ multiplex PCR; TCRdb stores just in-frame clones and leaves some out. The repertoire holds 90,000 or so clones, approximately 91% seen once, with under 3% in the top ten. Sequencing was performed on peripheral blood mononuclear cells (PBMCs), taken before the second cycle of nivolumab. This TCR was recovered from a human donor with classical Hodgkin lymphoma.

CDR3 nucleotides: TGTGCCAGCAGCTGGAAACGGGCCGAGCAGTACTTC. It is translated as CASSWKRAEQYF. J is TRBJ2-7 and V is TRBV12-1. TRBV12-1 counts as a pseudogene. The CDR3 length is 12 residues.